This T cell receptor beta chain was recorded in a study of cytomegalovirus exposure and HLA in healthy donors. With 60 Vbeta and 13 Jbeta primers, the PCR was carried out. Here immunoSEQ multiplex PCR was the method, and the copy in TCRdb shows in-frame clones only, minus some. The sample contains fewer than 200,000 clones, approximately 78% of which appear only once. This CDR3 has 12 residues. Germline V lookup: CDR1 SGHNT, CDR2 YYREEE (reference sequence). V was trimmed by 4 bases and J by 5 bases, leaving 9 bases between them. Sample: PBMCs. The chain is built from TRBV5-4 and TRBJ2-5; possible D gene TRBD2, 6 bases. The TCR comes from a woman in her 30s in good health and CMV-seropositive. The DNA for the CDR3 is TGTGCCAGCAGCCGGAGGGAGGAGACCCAGTACTTC. It encodes CASSRREETQYF.